The sequence of this TCR beta chain was determined in a study of Ad26.COV2.S vaccination and SARS-CoV-2 variants. Study-level background: Each vaccinee took Ad26.COV2.S intramuscularly, once or twice 56 days apart.

This table comes from immunoSEQ multiplex PCR, and its TCRdb copy is limited to in-frame clones, with some not included. The sample carries 400,000 to 450,000 clones, approximately 92% recorded once. Trimming took 6 bases from V and 6 from J; bases not matched to a gene: 8. This CDR3 has 14 amino acids. CDR1 and CDR2 (germline): MNHEY, SVGEGT. Study observations and caveats: The TCR breadth and depth analyses may have understated or missed part of the total T cell responses.

Notes on this clone: Its antigen remains unidentified.

Treatment meaning: around 19 received Ad26.COV2.S at low or high dose, single or two shots; roughly five received placebo; per-sample allocation not given. Repertoires come from day 63 after the first vaccine or placebo injection. In Boston, the donor was an adult between 18-55 years of age. This chain joins TRBV6-2 or TRBV6-3 and TRBJ1-5, with 7 bases that match TRBD1. This specimen was peripheral blood, taken in a trial of Ad26.COV2.S vaccine versus placebo. This clonotype was sampled from a person aged 18-60 years who received the Ad26.COV2.S COVID-19 vaccine or a placebo. The chain's CDR3 is CASRYRGSGQPQHF. CDR3 nucleotides: TGTGCCAGCAGGTACAGGGGCTCGGGTCAGCCCCAGCATTTT.